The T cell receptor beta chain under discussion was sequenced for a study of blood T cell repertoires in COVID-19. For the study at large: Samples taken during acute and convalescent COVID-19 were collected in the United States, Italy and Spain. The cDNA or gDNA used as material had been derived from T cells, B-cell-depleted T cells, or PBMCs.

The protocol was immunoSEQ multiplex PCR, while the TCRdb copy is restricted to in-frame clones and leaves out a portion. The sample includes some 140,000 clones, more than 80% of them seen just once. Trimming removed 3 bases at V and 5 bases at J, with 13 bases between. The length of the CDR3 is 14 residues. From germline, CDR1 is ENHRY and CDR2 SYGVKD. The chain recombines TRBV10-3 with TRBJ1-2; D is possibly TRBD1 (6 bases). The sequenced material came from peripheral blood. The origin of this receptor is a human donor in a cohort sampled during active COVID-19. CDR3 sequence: CAISEAGTQYGYTF. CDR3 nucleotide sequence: TGTGCCATCAGTGAAGCTGGGACACAGTATGGCTACACCTTC.